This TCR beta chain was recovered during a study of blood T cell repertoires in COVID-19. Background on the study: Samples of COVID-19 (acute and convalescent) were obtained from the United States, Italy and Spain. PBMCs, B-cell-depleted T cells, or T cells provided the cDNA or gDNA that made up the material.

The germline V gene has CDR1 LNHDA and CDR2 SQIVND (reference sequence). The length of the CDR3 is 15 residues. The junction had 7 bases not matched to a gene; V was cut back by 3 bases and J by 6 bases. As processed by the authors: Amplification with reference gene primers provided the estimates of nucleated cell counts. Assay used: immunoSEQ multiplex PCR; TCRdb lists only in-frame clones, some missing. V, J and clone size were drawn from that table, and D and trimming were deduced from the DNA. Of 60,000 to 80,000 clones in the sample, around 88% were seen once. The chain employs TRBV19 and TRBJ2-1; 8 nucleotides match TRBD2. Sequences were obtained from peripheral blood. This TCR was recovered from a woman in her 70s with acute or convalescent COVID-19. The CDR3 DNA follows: TGTGCCAGTAGTATCTCGGGGGGGTCCCGCAATGAGCAGTTCTTC. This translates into CASSISGGSRNEQFF.